This TCR beta chain was profiled in a study of T cell responses to AZD1222 COVID-19 vaccine. Study-wide background: Second-dose schedules of about 4 or about 12 weeks were combined. Whole-study results and caveats: Spike-specific TCR breadth and depth both grew after two AZD1222 doses. White British ancestry dominated among donors, who included more females, and clonal diversity was possibly underestimated. The number of AZD1222 recipients seropositive at baseline was only 5 to 7.

In regard to this clone: Its antigen is unknown.

Germline V gene lookup returns CDR1 SGHTA and CDR2 FQGNSA. The CDR3 sequence is 16 residues long. V dropped 1 base and J dropped 0; count of bases not matched to a gene: 5. Assay: immunoSEQ multiplex PCR; the TCRdb copy retains only in-frame clones and omits some. The sample carries approximately 120,000 clones, around nine tenths recorded once. V gene TRBV7-2 combines with J gene TRBJ1-1; TRBD1 aligns across 7 bases. Sequenced material: peripheral blood, taken on day 0 of AZD1222 vaccination. The source is an adult in good health. The CDR3 region is CASSLEGTAMNTEAFF. CDR3 bases: TGTGCCAGCAGCTTAGAGGGGACAGCCATGAACACTGAAGCTTTCTTT.